The 6 T cell receptor beta chains given below trace back to one sample, sequenced in a study of T cells after yellow fever vaccination. MiXCR, applied by TCRdb to the 5' RACE reads, yields one record per CDR3 protein. The table has under 700,000 distinct CDR3 sequences, roughly a sixth seen once; the top ten hold approximately 15%. Sample: PBMCs, taken 4 to 6 days after the first yellow fever vaccination. These receptors all come from a man aged 18 to 30 who received the YFV17D yellow fever vaccine.

This clonotype was seen ten or more times. The chain carries TRBV7-9 and TRBJ2-3; D not certain. Germline CDR1 and CDR2: SEHNR and FQNEAQ (reference sequence). This CDR3 has 15 residues. V was cut by 1 base and J by 0 bases, with 8 bases left in between. CDR3 protein: CASSLVALSTDTQYF. Written as DNA, the CDR3 is TGTGCCAGCAGCTTAGTAGCACTGAGCACAGATACGCAGTATTTT.

The chain is built from TRBV4-3 and TRBJ1-5; D remains unclear. V was cut by 0 bases and J by 0 bases, with 6 bases left in between. The CDR3 is 15 residues long. The germline CDR1 and CDR2 sequences are LGHNA and YSLEER. The CDR3: CASSQEGDSNQPQHF. As DNA, the CDR3 is TGCGCCAGCAGCCAAGAAGGAGATAGCAATCAGCCCCAGCATTTT.

The J gene is TRBJ2-3, the V gene TRBV20-1, with D maybe TRBD2 (7 bases). CDR1 and CDR2 (germline): DFQATT, SNEGSKA (reference sequence). The germline V and J ends were trimmed by 6 bases and 2 bases, with 12 bases remaining between them. This CDR3 is built from 13 residues. This chain's CDR3 is CSAPRGATDTQYF. The CDR3, as DNA: TGCAGTGCCCCCCGGGGGGCCACAGATACGCAGTATTTT.

This clonotype occurred a few times. The rearrangement joins TRBV12-3 or TRBV12-4 to TRBJ2-7; weak D call: TRBD2 (6 bases). Trimming took 4 bases from V and 6 from J, leaving 13 bases between them. CDR3 length: 13 amino acids. The CDR3 DNA follows: TGTGCCAGCAGTTCTTCTAGCGCAGGCGAGCAGTACTTC. Encoded protein: CASSSSSAGEQYF.

V and J are TRBV5-1 and TRBJ1-4; no firm D call. The V end was cut by 0 bases, the J end by 5 bases, with 11 bases between. Germline CDR1 reads SGHRS; CDR2 reads YFSETQ. CDR3 length: 15 amino acids. The CDR3 region is CASSLAGPGNEKLFF. The DNA of the CDR3 is TGCGCCAGCAGCTTGGCCGGTCCGGGCAATGAAAAACTGTTTTTT.

This clonotype was seen a handful of times. The chain couples TRBV11-3 to TRBJ2-3; D is perhaps TRBD2 (7 bases). This CDR3 region has 15 residues. V shed 5 bases and J shed 1 base, with 13 bases lying between them. Germline V CDR1 and CDR2: SGHNT, YENEEA. The CDR3 coding sequence is TGTGCCAGCAGCCACTCCGGGGGGCGCACAGATACGCAGTATTTT. It is translated as CASSHSGGRTDTQYF.